The 31 T cell receptor beta chains below come from one sample, sequenced in a study of T-cell memory formation after mild COVID-19. MiXCR, run by TCRdb on the 5' RACE reads, gives a single entry per CDR3 protein. The sample consists of about 140,000 distinct CDR3 sequences, about 19% of them appearing once. The sample taken for sequencing was PBMCs or a T cell subset sorted from them (not recorded which). The source of these receptors is an adult woman who had mild COVID-19 (a few samples of this study predate the infection). Cell type and time point are not known.

This chain joins TRBV23-1 and TRBJ1-5; 8 nucleotides line up with TRBD1. TRBV23-1 is labeled an ORF, and its function is uncertain. This CDR3 contains 18 residues. J was trimmed by 2 bases and V by 5 bases; bases with no gene match: 14. The CDR3 sequence: CASSVDPTGGSGNQPQHF. CDR3 sequence (DNA): TGCGCCAGCAGTGTGGACCCAACAGGGGGTTCGGGCAATCAGCCCCAGCATTTT.

The chain is built from TRBV12-3 or TRBV12-4 and TRBJ2-2, with 14 bases fitting TRBD2. This CDR3 region has 16 residues. J gave up 3 bases and V 8 bases, and 5 bases lay outside the gene matches. In DNA form, the CDR3 reads TGTGCCAGCTGGGGGACTAGCGGGAGACACACCGGGGAGCTGTTTTTT. This gives the protein CASWGTSGRHTGELFF.

This chain uses TRBV7-9 with TRBJ2-6, with a weak D call TRBD1 (6 bases). V was cut by 1 base and J by 4 bases, with 11 bases left in between. The germline V gene encodes CDR1 SEHNR and CDR2 FQNEAQ (reference sequence). The CDR3 totals 16 residues. The CDR3 nucleotides read TGTGCCAGCAGCTTAGGGGACACCAGCGGGGCCAACGTCCTGACTTTC. Its protein is CASSLGDTSGANVLTF.

The chain links TRBV7-2 to TRBJ2-2, with D perhaps TRBD1 (5 bases). V was trimmed by 4 bases and J by 0 bases, leaving 21 bases between them. Germline CDR1 SGHTA, CDR2 FQGNSA. CDR3 length equals 19 residues. This CDR3 reads CASSSQPVRDYSNTGELFF. The CDR3 coding sequence is TGTGCCAGCAGCTCCCAACCTGTCAGGGATTACTCGAACACCGGGGAGCTGTTTTTT.

The J gene is TRBJ1-1, the V gene TRBV5-1, with 7 bases identical to TRBD1. CDR3 size: 15 residues. Per germline, CDR1 SGHRS and CDR2 YFSETQ. Trimming cost V 4 bases and J 4 bases; bases outside gene matches: 10. The CDR3 spells CASSAVDRLTTEAFF. CDR3 DNA: TGCGCCAGCAGCGCCGTGGACAGGCTGACCACTGAAGCTTTCTTT.

The table lists this clonotype with a few counts. J is TRBJ2-1 and V is TRBV7-2; possibly TRBD1 for D (6 bases). Trimming cost V 1 base and J 2 bases, with 6 bases left between them. The CDR3 sequence is 14 residues long. Germline values: CDR1 SGHTA, CDR2 FQGNSA. The CDR3 DNA is TGTGCCAGCAGCTTAGGGACAGCCTACAATGAGCAGTTCTTC. Encoded protein: CASSLGTAYNEQFF.

The genes are TRBV24-1 and TRBJ2-3, with D perhaps TRBD1 (6 bases). The germline V gene has CDR1 KGHDR and CDR2 SFDVKD. The CDR3 contains 15 residues. V was clipped by 3 bases and J by 1 base, with 10 bases between them. The CDR3 region is CATSDTGTRTDTQYF. In nucleotides, the CDR3 is TGTGCCACCAGTGATACAGGGACACGCACAGATACGCAGTATTTT.

The gene calls are TRBV5-1 and TRBJ2-3, with 11 nucleotides matching TRBD1. The CDR3 consists of 17 residues. Per the germline V gene, CDR1 is SGHRS and CDR2 is YFSETQ. V gave up 1 base and J gave up 4 bases; unmatched junction bases: 8. This chain's CDR3 is CASSLRGQGEISDTQYF. The CDR3 bases are TGCGCCAGCAGCTTGAGGGGACAGGGGGAGATTTCAGATACGCAGTATTTT.

This clonotype was detected only a few times. V and J are TRBV20-1 and TRBJ1-1, with D possibly being TRBD1 (6 bases). CDR3 size: 14 residues. The ends were cut back, 6 bases at V and 1 base at J, with 15 bases in the middle. Germline assignment: CDR1 DFQATT and CDR2 SNEGSKA (reference sequence). The CDR3 bases are TGCAGTGCCTCACAGGGAGTGGAGAACACTGAAGCTTTCTTT. Amino acid sequence: CSASQGVENTEAFF.

This clonotype was counted ten times or more. This rearrangement joins TRBV7-6 to TRBJ2-1, with D hard to call. Germline-derived CDR1 and CDR2 are SGHVS and FNYEAQ. This CDR3 is built from 16 residues. Trimming cost V 4 bases and J 6 bases, with 19 bases left between them. In DNA, the CDR3 is TGTGCCAGCAGCTCCGGGCCCACAGTGCGTGGCAATGAGCAGTTCTTC. Translated, it gives CASSSGPTVRGNEQFF.

The table lists this clonotype with a few counts. The chain employs TRBV18 and TRBJ2-7; 9 nucleotides agree with TRBD2. The V gene end was trimmed by 4 bases and the J gene end by 5 bases; junction bases not matched to a gene: 6. Germline V CDR1 and CDR2: KGHSH, LQKENI. CDR3 length equals 14 residues. CDR3 DNA sequence: TGTGCCAGCTCACACGGGACTAGCATAGACGAGCAGTACTTC. This gives the protein CASSHGTSIDEQYF.

There are a few counts of this clonotype. The chain uses TRBV3-1 and TRBJ2-5; TRBD2 aligns across 7 bases. Germline V CDR1 and CDR2: LGHDT, YNNKEL (reference sequence). V shed 2 bases and J 2 bases; nucleotides not matched to a gene: 8. This CDR3 has 16 amino acids. This CDR3 is CASSQRHSGLQETQYF. The CDR3 DNA reads TGTGCCAGCAGCCAAAGGCATAGCGGGTTGCAAGAGACCCAGTACTTC.

Here the CDR3 reads CASSPPAGGDHTQYF. The DNA of the CDR3 is TGTGCCAGCAGCCCCCCCGCGGGGGGGGACCATACGCAGTATTTT. The gene calls are TRBV12-3 or TRBV12-4 and TRBJ2-3; 9 bases line up with TRBD2. This CDR3 has 15 amino acids. The V and J ends lost 6 bases and 7 bases, in that order; junction bases with no gene match: 11.

The V gene is TRBV29-1, the J gene TRBJ2-3, with D unresolved. The germline V gene encodes CDR1 SQVTM and CDR2 ANQGSEA. This CDR3 has 11 residues. V dropped 3 bases and J dropped 5 bases, with 6 bases sitting between them. The CDR3 DNA reads TGCAGCGTTGAGAAGGTAGATACGCAGTATTTT. Residues: CSVEKVDTQYF.

This clonotype has only a few counts. V gene TRBV4-1 combines with J gene TRBJ2-3; TRBD2 might be the D (5 bases). Trimming shortened V by 4 bases and J by 1 base, and 9 bases separated the two germline ends. This CDR3 has 14 amino acids. The V gene's germline CDR1 is MGHRA and CDR2 YSYEKL. The CDR3 region has the DNA TGCGCCAGCAGCCCCCTGGGAGGCACAGATACGCAGTATTTT. Encoded protein: CASSPLGGTDTQYF.

The chain links TRBV15 to TRBJ1-5; a possible D gene is TRBD1 (5 bases). V was pared by 2 bases and J by 9 bases, with 20 bases between. The CDR3 totals 16 residues. The germline CDR1 and CDR2 sequences are LNHNV and YYDKDF (reference sequence). The CDR3 DNA reads TGTGCCACCAGCAGAAGCGCCGGGACTTACAAGTCGCCCCAGCATTTT. It encodes CATSRSAGTYKSPQHF.

This clonotype was seen only a few times. The V and J genes are TRBV24-1 and TRBJ2-3; 8 nucleotides match TRBD2. The junction had 11 bases not matched to a gene; V was cut back by 1 base and J by 9 bases. In germline, CDR1 is KGHDR, CDR2 SFDVKD. The CDR3 loop spans 16 amino acids. CDR3 amino acids: CATSDFSAGDLRTQYF. The CDR3, as DNA: TGTGCCACCAGTGATTTTTCAGCGGGAGATTTACGGACGCAGTATTTT.

This clonotype occurred a few times. The V gene is TRBV12-3 or TRBV12-4, the J gene TRBJ2-2; 9 bases fit TRBD1. V was clipped by 6 bases and J by 4 bases; unmatched bases: 12. The CDR3 consists of 17 residues. This CDR3 reads CASRDPSGTGRTGELFF. As DNA, the CDR3 is TGTGCCAGCAGGGACCCATCCGGGACAGGGCGCACCGGGGAGCTGTTTTTT.

The chain joins TRBV5-1 to TRBJ2-7, with a possible D match to TRBD1 (6 bases). Germline V CDR1 and CDR2: SGHRS, YFSETQ. This CDR3 has 15 amino acids. Trimming stripped 2 bases from V and 0 bases from J, with 12 bases between. The DNA for the CDR3 is TGCGCCAGCAGCTTTCAGGGGACCGTCTCCTACGAGCAGTACTTC. This gives the protein CASSFQGTVSYEQYF.

The chain recombines TRBV2 with TRBJ1-5; TRBD1 is a possible D gene (5 bases). Trimming removed 6 bases from V and 6 bases from J, with 12 bases in between. Germline V gene sequence: CDR1 SNHLY, CDR2 FYNNEI. The CDR3 spans 13 residues. The CDR3 nucleotides read TGTGCCAGCAGAGGGGATGCGGGTCAGCCCCAGCATTTT. Amino acids: CASRGDAGQPQHF.

The J gene is TRBJ1-6, the V gene TRBV3-1; 8 positions agree with TRBD1. Germline CDR1 reads LGHDT; CDR2 reads YNNKEL (reference sequence). Unmatched junction bases numbered 2, after V lost 4 bases and J lost 6 bases. The CDR3 runs 14 residues. The CDR3 loop reads CASSLDRGNSPLHF. The CDR3 coding sequence is TGTGCCAGCAGCCTAGACAGGGGTAATTCACCCCTCCACTTT.

V gene TRBV2 combines with J gene TRBJ2-5; TRBD1 might be the D (6 bases). Germline lookup yields CDR1 SNHLY and CDR2 FYNNEI. The CDR3 sequence is 13 residues long. V lost 4 bases to trimming and J lost 2 bases, with 8 bases between them. The CDR3 bases are TGTGCCAGCAGTGTGGGGGCACAAGAGACCCAGTACTTC. This sequence encodes CASSVGAQETQYF.

The table lists this clonotype with a few counts. V usage is TRBV28 and J usage is TRBJ2-7, with 7 bases identical to TRBD2. Germline values: CDR1 MDHEN, CDR2 SYDVKM. The CDR3 has 15 residues. V lost 3 bases and J lost 2; bases outside the gene matches: 7. The CDR3 nucleotides are TGTGCCAGCAGTTTCAGGGCAGGGACTACCTACGAGCAGTACTTC. Amino acids: CASSFRAGTTYEQYF.

This clonotype was picked up many times. The chain uses TRBV29-1 and TRBJ2-2; 12 nucleotides align to TRBD2. Per the germline V gene, CDR1 is SQVTM and CDR2 is ANQGSEA. This CDR3 has 15 residues. Germline trimming cut 7 bases from V and 1 base from J; bases unmatched to any gene: 4. The CDR3 nucleotides are TGCAGCGCCAAACTAGCGGGAGGGAACACCGGGGAGCTGTTTTTT. It is translated as CSAKLAGGNTGELFF.

In this sample, this clonotype turned up a few times. The V gene is TRBV5-1, the J gene TRBJ2-1; no reliable D call. The CDR3 has 12 residues. With 0 bases removed from V and 8 bases from J, the gap between germline ends came to 6 bases. The germline gives CDR1 SGHRS, CDR2 YFSETQ. The CDR3 reads CASSLARDEQFF. CDR3 sequence (DNA): TGCGCCAGCAGCTTGGCTAGGGATGAGCAGTTCTTC.

This clonotype occurred a few times. The chain couples TRBV4-2 to TRBJ2-5; 11 bases match TRBD2. Germline lookup yields CDR1 LGHNA and CDR2 YNFKEQ. J was trimmed by 2 bases and V by 0 bases; bases with no gene match: 2. The CDR3 is 16 residues long. DNA of the CDR3: TGTGCCAGCAGCCAAGACGGGACTAGCGGTCAAGAGACCCAGTACTTC. It codes for CASSQDGTSGQETQYF.

This clonotype was recorded a few times. The rearrangement links TRBV9 to TRBJ2-5; 7 positions match TRBD1. The CDR3 spans 13 residues. Losses at the gene ends were 0 bases for V and 5 bases for J; bases not matched to a gene: 1. Looked up from germline, CDR1 is SGDLS and CDR2 is YYNGEE. This CDR3 reads CASSVGRGETQYF. CDR3 nucleotide sequence: TGTGCCAGCAGCGTAGGCAGGGGGGAGACCCAGTACTTC. The whole variable domain, remainder taken from reference TRBV9 and TRBJ2-5, is DSGVTQTPKHLITATGQRVTLRCSPRSGDLSVYWYQQSLDQGLQFLIQYYNGEERAKGNILERFSAQQFPDLHSELNLSSLELGDSALYFCASSVGRGETQYFGPGTRLLVL.

This clonotype was counted only a few times. The rearrangement links TRBV30 to TRBJ2-2; a possible D gene is TRBD2 (6 bases). The CDR3 loop spans 13 amino acids. The V gene's germline CDR1 is GTSNPN and CDR2 SVGIG (reference sequence). The germline V and J ends were trimmed by 2 bases and 4 bases, with 8 bases remaining between them. In nucleotides, the CDR3 is TGTGCCTGGAGTAGGAGGGCCACCGGGGAGCTGTTTTTT. Its translation is CAWSRRATGELFF.

Many counts were recorded for this clonotype. The rearrangement links TRBV12-3 or TRBV12-4 to TRBJ2-1; D uncertain. Trimming took 5 bases from V and 4 from J, leaving 3 bases between them. The CDR3 covers 11 residues. CDR3 nucleotide sequence: TGTGCCAGCAGTGGGTACAATGAGCAGTTCTTC. Translation gives CASSGYNEQFF.

The table lists this clonotype with a few counts. The chain joins TRBV24-1 to TRBJ2-7; unclear D gene. Trimming removed 2 bases at V and 2 bases at J, with 9 bases between. The CDR3 loop spans 14 amino acids. Germline-derived CDR1 and CDR2 are KGHDR and SFDVKD. CDR3 protein: CATSDSGPPYEQYF. The DNA for the CDR3 is TGTGCCACCAGTGATTCCGGGCCCCCCTACGAGCAGTACTTC.

V gene TRBV20-1 combines with J gene TRBJ2-3; a weak D match, TRBD2 (7 bases). This CDR3 region has 16 residues. The germline gives CDR1 DFQATT, CDR2 SNEGSKA (reference sequence). The V gene lost 2 bases and the J gene lost 4 bases, with 19 bases spanning the gap. The DNA of the CDR3 is TGCAGTGCTAGATCTGAGGGGGGGTTGTCAGCAGATACGCAGTATTTT. Amino acid sequence: CSARSEGGLSADTQYF.